This T cell receptor (beta chain) was retrieved from a study of cytomegalovirus exposure and HLA in healthy donors. Overall study context: The same platform as the roughly 700 first-cohort repertoires was used for the 100 to 150 validation repertoires, a later analysis reported.

Regarding this clone: Its antigen is still unknown.

Germline values: CDR1 SNHLY, CDR2 FYNNEI. This CDR3 spans 14 amino acids. Losses at the gene ends were 6 bases for V and 9 bases for J; bases not matched to a gene: 8. Study-wide results and limits: The classifier was said to identify cytomegalovirus status with high specificity and sensitivity. Most TCRs appeared rarely, but some public TCRs recurred in many donors. The authors enumerated around 150 TCR beta chains as linked to cytomegalovirus.

Some clones are missing from TCRdb's copy, which holds only in-frame ones; the method was immunoSEQ multiplex PCR. The table records about 74,000 clones, approximately 94% of them present only once. The chain is built from TRBV2 and TRBJ2-1, with 10 bases lining up with TRBD1. This receptor was identified in a woman younger than 35 in good health and CMV-seropositive. The source material was PBMCs. The CDR3 loop reads CASRWGTGASEQFF. CDR3 in DNA: TGTGCCAGCAGGTGGGGGACAGGGGCTAGTGAGCAGTTCTTC.